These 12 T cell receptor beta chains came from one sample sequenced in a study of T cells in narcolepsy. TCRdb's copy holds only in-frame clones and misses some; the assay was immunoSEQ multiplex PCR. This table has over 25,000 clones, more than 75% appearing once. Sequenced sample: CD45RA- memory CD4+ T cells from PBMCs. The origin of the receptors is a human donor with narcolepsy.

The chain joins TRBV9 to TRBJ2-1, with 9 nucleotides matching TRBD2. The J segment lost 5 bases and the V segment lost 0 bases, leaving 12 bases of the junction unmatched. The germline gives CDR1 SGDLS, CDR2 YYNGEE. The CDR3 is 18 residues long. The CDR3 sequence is CASSVASHGASGDNEQFF. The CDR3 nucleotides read TGTGCCAGCAGCGTAGCCTCCCACGGGGCTAGCGGGGACAATGAGCAGTTCTTC.

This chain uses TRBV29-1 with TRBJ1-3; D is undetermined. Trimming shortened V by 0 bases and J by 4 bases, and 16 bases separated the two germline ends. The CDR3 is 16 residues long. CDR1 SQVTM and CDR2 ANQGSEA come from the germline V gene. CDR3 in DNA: TGCAGCGTTGAAGATCTTCCCGGAGATATCGGAAACACCATATATTTT. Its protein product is CSVEDLPGDIGNTIYF.

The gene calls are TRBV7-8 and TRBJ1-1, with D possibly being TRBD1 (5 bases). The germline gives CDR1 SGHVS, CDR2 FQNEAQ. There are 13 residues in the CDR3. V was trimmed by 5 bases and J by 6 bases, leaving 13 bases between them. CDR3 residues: CASSPTVQAEAFF. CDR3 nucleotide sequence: TGTGCCAGCAGCCCGACAGTTCAGGCTGAAGCTTTCTTT. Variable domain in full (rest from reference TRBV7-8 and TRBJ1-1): GAGVSQSPRYKVAKRGQDVALRCDPISGHVSLFWYQQALGQGPEFLTYFQNEAQLDKSGLPSDRFFAERPEGSVSTLKIQRTQQEDSAVYLCASSPTVQAEAFFGQGTRLTVV.

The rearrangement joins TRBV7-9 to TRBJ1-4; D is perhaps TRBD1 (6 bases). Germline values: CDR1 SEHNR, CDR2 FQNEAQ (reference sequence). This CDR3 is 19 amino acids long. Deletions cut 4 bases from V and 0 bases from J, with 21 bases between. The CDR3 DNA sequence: TGTGCCAGCAGCTCAACTACGAGGGGACACCTAACAACTAATGAAAAACTGTTTTTT. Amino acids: CASSSTTRGHLTTNEKLFF.

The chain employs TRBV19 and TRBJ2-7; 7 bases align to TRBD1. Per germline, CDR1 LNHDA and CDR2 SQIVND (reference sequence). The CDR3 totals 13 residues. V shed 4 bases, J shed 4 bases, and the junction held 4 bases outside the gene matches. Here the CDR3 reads CASSKNRGYEQYF. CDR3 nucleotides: TGTGCCAGTAGTAAAAACAGGGGTTACGAGCAGTACTTC. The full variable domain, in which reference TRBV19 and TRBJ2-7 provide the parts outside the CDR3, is DGGITQSPKYLFRKEGQNVTLSCEQNLNHDAMYWYRQDPGQGLRLIYYSQIVNDFQKGDIAEGYSVSREKKESFPLTVTSAQKNPTAFYLCASSKNRGYEQYFGPGTRLTVT.

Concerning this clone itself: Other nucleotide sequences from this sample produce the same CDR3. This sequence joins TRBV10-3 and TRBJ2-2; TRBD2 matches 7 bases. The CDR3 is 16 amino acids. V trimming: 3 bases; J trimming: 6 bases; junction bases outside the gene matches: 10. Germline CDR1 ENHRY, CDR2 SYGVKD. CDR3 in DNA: TGTGCCATCAGTGAAGTCGCGGGGGTGGGGTCCGGGGAGCTGTTTTTT. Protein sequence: CAISEVAGVGSGELFF.

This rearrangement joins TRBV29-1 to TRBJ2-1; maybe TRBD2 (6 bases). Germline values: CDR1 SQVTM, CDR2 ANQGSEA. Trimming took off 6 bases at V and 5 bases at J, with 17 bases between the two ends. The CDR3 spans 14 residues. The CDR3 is CSVGRGGGDNEQFF. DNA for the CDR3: TGCAGCGTGGGCCGGGGTGGAGGGGACAATGAGCAGTTCTTC.

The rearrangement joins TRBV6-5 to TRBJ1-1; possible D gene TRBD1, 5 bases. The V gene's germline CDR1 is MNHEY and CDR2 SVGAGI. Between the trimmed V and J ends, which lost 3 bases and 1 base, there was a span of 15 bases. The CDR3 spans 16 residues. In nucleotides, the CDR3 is TGTGCCAGCAGTTATCTGGGGCGGGGGAAGAACACTGAAGCTTTCTTT. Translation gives CASSYLGRGKNTEAFF.

CDR3 sequence reads: CASSLQGTANYGYTF. CDR3 nucleotides: TGTGCCAGCAGCCTACAGGGGACGGCTAACTATGGCTACACCTTC. The chain joins TRBV6-1 to TRBJ1-2, with TRBD1 matching over 7 bases. Looked up from germline, CDR1 is MNHNS and CDR2 is SASEGT. The CDR3 sequence is 15 residues long. Trimming cost V 6 bases and J 0 bases; bases outside gene matches: 7.

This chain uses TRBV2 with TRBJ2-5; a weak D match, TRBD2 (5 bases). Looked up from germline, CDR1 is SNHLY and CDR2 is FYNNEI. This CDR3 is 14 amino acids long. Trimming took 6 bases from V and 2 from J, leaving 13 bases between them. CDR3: CASSLDTGQETQYF. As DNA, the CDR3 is TGTGCCAGCAGCTTGGATACGGGGCAAGAGACCCAGTACTTC.

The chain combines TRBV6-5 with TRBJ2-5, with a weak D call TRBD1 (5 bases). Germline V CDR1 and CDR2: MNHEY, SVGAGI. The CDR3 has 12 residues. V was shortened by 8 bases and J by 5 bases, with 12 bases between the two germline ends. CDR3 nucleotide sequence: TGTGCCAGCCCGACTTCAGGGGAGACCCAGTACTTC. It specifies CASPTSGETQYF.

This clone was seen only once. CDR3 sequence: CASSFVTGSYNEQFF. The CDR3 region has the DNA TGTGCCAGCAGCTTTGTTACAGGCTCCTACAATGAGCAGTTCTTC. The chain employs TRBV5-5 and TRBJ2-1, with D possibly being TRBD1 (5 bases). Germline V gene lookup returns CDR1 SGHKS and CDR2 YYEKEE (reference sequence). The CDR3 length is 15 residues. Trimming cost V 2 bases and J 0 bases, with 9 bases left between them.